The rows below give T cell receptor beta chains drawn from one sample of a study of CD8 T cells in Susac syndrome. TCRdb processed the immunoSEQ multiplex PCR reads anew with MiXCR; each CDR3 protein has one entry. Among around 190,000 distinct CDR3 sequences, 85% to 95% were seen once, and the ten largest hold 0.12%. The source material was CD4+ T cells from PBMCs. These receptor sequences come from a human donor with Susac syndrome. CDR3s include the opening cysteine and the closing phenylalanine or tryptophan. Fields, in order: V gene, CDR3 protein.

>TRBV2
CASSEVQGAEAFF
>TRBV5-1
CASSLANSPQETQYF
>TRBV5-4
CASTTVRGGRSNEQFF
>TRBV23-1
CASSQGYLRGWNTEAFF
>TRBV7-3
CASSSGTSSYNEQFF
>TRBV29-1
CSVEKAGGRETQYF
>TRBV4-3
CASSQGDNTDTQYF
>TRBV5-1
CASRPDTMNTEAFF
>TRBV7-2
CASSLRGNYGYTF
>TRBV20-1
CSAGPTSGGFLDTQYF
>TRBV5-1
CASKTQGGPYGYTF
>TRBV7-2
CASSRTGFYQTQYF
>TRBV4-2
CASSPTGTNTGELFF
>TRBV5-1
CASSPLAYYNEQFF
>TRBV7-9
CASSAVGVRGAPLHF
>TRBV6-2/TRBV6-3
CASSLSSLGANVLTF
>TRBV5-1
CASSGTSLGDSPLHF
>TRBV6-6
CASSARTGGPNHEQFF
>TRBV7-9
CASSLAEGASKTQYF
>TRBV29-1
CSVAPRQAGYGYTF
>TRBV12-3/TRBV12-4
CASSPRTGELAQHF
>TRBV2
CASKTIQSTDTQYF
>TRBV29-1
CSAARMADTQYF
>TRBV3-1
CASSQGRPSGDTQYF
>TRBV2
CASKDLQTSTDTQYF
>TRBV6-5
CASISSDGTGELFF
>TRBV7-2
CASSAWGGDGETQYF
>TRBV7-9
CASALSTGGGGYTF
>TRBV7-9
CASSLRDPELLNYGYTF
>TRBV24-1
CATRAVGGYTF
>TRBV20-1
CSARDSGGAGNEQFF
>TRBV25-1
CASSSQGVGNQPQHF
>TRBV13
CASSLGTGQGETQYF
>TRBV6-2/TRBV6-3
CASSRARETQYF
>TRBV6-6
CASSPPGGETQYF
>TRBV6-6
CASSAVGLSNTEAFF
>TRBV7-9
CASSDKNSPLHF
>TRBV7-9
CASSLGTGDETQYF
>TRBV2
CASRRDLDTDTQYF
>TRBV5-6
CASSSGLLSANTGELFF
>TRBV5-1
CASRGSELNTGELFF
>TRBV5-1
CASSSGENQPQHF
>TRBV11-2
CASSPPSRDGEQYF